A selection of T cell receptor beta chains follows, all from one sample in a study of blood T cell repertoires in COVID-19. TCRdb's table, derived via immunoSEQ multiplex PCR, lists solely in-frame clones and lacks some. The sample lists 400,000 to 550,000 clones, approximately 90% occurring once. Sequencing was carried out using peripheral blood. All receptors come from a woman aged 25 to 45 with acute or convalescent COVID-19. Both conserved end residues are part of each CDR3. D genes are given only for firm matches. Size is stated for part of the rows, as once, few or many counts, or as a class when the clone is expanded.

clone size	D gene	J gene	V gene	CDR3 DNA	CDR3 protein
-	-	TRBJ2-3	TRBV11-3	TGTGCCAGCAGCTTAGGTCAGAGCACAGATACGCAGTATTTT	CASSLGQSTDTQYF
-	-	TRBJ1-3	TRBV30	TGTGCCTGGAGATACGGGGGGCTTGGAAACACCATATATTTT	CAWRYGGLGNTIYF
-	-	TRBJ2-7	TRBV24-1	TGTGCCACCAGTGATTCGACAGGACCCAACGAGCAGTACTTC	CATSDSTGPNEQYF
-	TRBD2	TRBJ2-2	TRBV5-4	TGTGCCAGCATCGCGGGGGGGGCTGGCGCCGGGGAGCTGTTTTTT	CASIAGGAGAGELFF
-	TRBD1	TRBJ1-6	TRBV6-5	TGTGCCAGCAGAAACACCGGGACAGGGGATTCACCCCTCCACTTT	CASRNTGTGDSPLHF
-	-	TRBJ2-2	TRBV25-1	TGTGCCAGCAGTGGCCGGAGGGCTAACGGGGAGCTGTTTTTT	CASSGRRANGELFF
-	-	TRBJ1-3	TRBV12-3/TRBV12-4	TGTGCCAGCAGTCAGGGGACAGGAAACACCATATATTTT	CASSQGTGNTIYF
few	TRBD1	TRBJ1-3	TRBV7-9	TGTGCCAGCAGCAAACAGGGGGCGTCTGGAAACACCATATATTTT	CASSKQGASGNTIYF
-	TRBD1	TRBJ1-2	TRBV11-3	TGTGCCAGCAGCTTAAGGTCGTTCGGACAGGGGGCCCTATCAGGTATTTACACCTTC	CASSLRSFGQGALSGIYTF
-	-	TRBJ2-7	TRBV6-1	TGTGCCAGCAGTGATCCGGGGGAGTCGGGAGAGCAGTACTTC	CASSDPGESGEQYF
-	-	TRBJ2-2	TRBV24-1	TGTGCCACCAGTTTAAAGGGGACCGGGGAGCTGTTTTTT	CATSLKGTGELFF
-	TRBD2	TRBJ2-2	TRBV2	TGTGCCAGCAGTCGAAACGGGGGGAGCACCGGGGAGCTGTTTTTT	CASSRNGGSTGELFF
-	TRBD1	TRBJ2-3	TRBV2	TGTGCCAGCAGTTCGGACAGGTCCACAGATACGCAGTATTTT	CASSSDRSTDTQYF
-	-	TRBJ2-1	TRBV30	TGTGCCTTCGGGACTCTGAACAATGAGCAGTTCTTC	CAFGTLNNEQFF
-	TRBD2	TRBJ2-7	TRBV5-6	TGTGCCAGCAGCGAGGGGACTACCAAGGAGCAGTACTTC	CASSEGTTKEQYF
few	-	TRBJ2-7	TRBV2	TGTGCCAGCAGTGACTCGGGGTACGAGCAGTACTTC	CASSDSGYEQYF
-	TRBD1	TRBJ1-5	TRBV5-6	TGTGCCAGCAGCTTGTCTTCAGGGGGTGGCAATCAGCCCCAGCATTTT	CASSLSSGGGNQPQHF